A selection of T cell receptor beta chains follows, all from one sample in a study of T cells after posttransplantation cyclophosphamide. Sequencing used immunoSEQ multiplex PCR; TCRdb keeps in-frame clones, though not all of them. Altogether more than 10,000 clones were found in the sample, and no singletons occur. The source was PBMCs, collected after allogeneic stem cell transplant with posttransplant cyclophosphamide. Receptors were obtained from a female patient between 40 and 50 years old who received an allogeneic stem cell transplant from an unrelated donor, was CMV-positive, and had acute GVHD only. Some T cells may arise from the graft donor. Each CDR3 is given with its conserved first and last residue. The order of the fields is J gene, clone size, CDR3 length, D gene, V gene, CDR3 DNA, CDR3 protein. The D gene is left open where the match is weak. Where a row states a size, it is once, few, many or the class of an expanded clone; other rows omit it.

>TRBJ2-7|-|16|TRBD2|TRBV5-1
TGCGCCAGCAGCTTTGGGACTAGCGGGAGGTACTACGAGCAGTACTTC
CASSFGTSGRYYEQYF
>TRBJ2-7|few|15|TRBD1|TRBV5-4
TGTGCCAGCAGCATCCCGGGACAGGGTATCTACGAGCAGTACTTC
CASSIPGQGIYEQYF
>TRBJ2-7|many|14|-|TRBV6-5
TGTGCCAGCAGTCGAGACAGGTCCGCCTACGAGCAGTACTTC
CASSRDRSAYEQYF
>TRBJ2-1|many|15|-|TRBV10-1
TGCGCCAGCAGTGAGCCGGGACTTGGCTACAATGAGCAGTTCTTC
CASSEPGLGYNEQFF
>TRBJ2-3|-|16|-|TRBV18
TGTGCCAGCTCACCACTAAGCGGATCTTCCACAGATACGCAGTATTTT
CASSPLSGSSTDTQYF
>TRBJ2-5|few|13|-|TRBV11-2
TGTGCCAGCAGCCCAGGGGCGCCGGGGACCCAGTACTTC
CASSPGAPGTQYF
>TRBJ2-3|many|16|TRBD2|TRBV27
TGTGCCAGCAGTTCACTGAAGCGGGGGTACGATCGGACGCAGTATTTT
CASSSLKRGYDRTQYF
>TRBJ2-7|few|16|TRBD2|TRBV9
TGTGCCAGCAGCTCGGACGGCGCTAGCGGCCCTCACGAGCAGTACTTC
CASSSDGASGPHEQYF
>TRBJ2-3|few|15|TRBD2|TRBV29-1
TGCAGCGCCGTGGATAGCGGGGCTAGCACAGATACGCAGTATTTT
CSAVDSGASTDTQYF
>TRBJ2-7|many|15|-|TRBV7-7
TGTGCCAGCAGCTTAGGGCGGCTCCACTACTACGAGCAGTACTTC
CASSLGRLHYYEQYF
>TRBJ2-3|many|16|TRBD2|TRBV5-1
TGCGCCAGCAGCTTACTCCCCGGGAGCGGGGGAGATACGCAGTATTTT
CASSLLPGSGGDTQYF
>TRBJ1-5|many|16|TRBD1|TRBV4-3
TGCGCCAGCAGCCAAGATGAGGGACAGGGTACGCAGCCCCAGCATTTT
CASSQDEGQGTQPQHF
>TRBJ1-5|few|17|TRBD1|TRBV7-6
TGTGCCAGCAGCCTTAGGCCAGGGGGCGAGGTAAATCAGCCCCAGCATTTT
CASSLRPGGEVNQPQHF
>TRBJ2-7|few|15|-|TRBV10-3
TGTGCCATCAGTGACGGACTCTTGAGCTCCTACGAGCAGTACTTC
CAISDGLLSSYEQYF
>TRBJ1-5|many|13|-|TRBV11-1
TGTGCCAGCAGCTTAGCAGCCCCTCGGCCCCAGCATTTT
CASSLAAPRPQHF
>TRBJ1-4|few|15|-|TRBV7-8
TGTGCCAGCAGCCCTCAGAGGCAGCCTAATGAAAAACTGTTTTTT
CASSPQRQPNEKLFF
>TRBJ2-7|-|15|TRBD2|TRBV19
TGTGCCAGTAGTGCTACCCCGGGGGGAGCCTACGAGCAGTACTTC
CASSATPGGAYEQYF
>TRBJ1-1|many|14|TRBD1|TRBV28
TGTGCCAGCAGTGCACCCCAGGGGGAAAGGGAAGCTTTCTTT
CASSAPQGEREAFF
>TRBJ2-5|-|18|TRBD2|TRBV10-3
TGTGCCATCAGTGAGTCGCGGCTAGCGGGGGTACTTGATGAGACCCAGTACTTC
CAISESRLAGVLDETQYF
>TRBJ2-7|many|14|TRBD1|TRBV19
TGTGCCAGTAGTATAGGGACAGGACCCAACGAGCAGTACTTC
CASSIGTGPNEQYF
>TRBJ1-1|many|15|TRBD1|TRBV11-2
TGTGCCAGCAGCCGGGACAGGGTTCAAAACACTGAAGCTTTCTTT
CASSRDRVQNTEAFF
>TRBJ2-1|many|15|TRBD2|TRBV10-3
TGTGCCATCAGTGGACTAGCGGGAGGCTACAATGAGCAGTTCTTC
CAISGLAGGYNEQFF
>TRBJ2-3|-|15|-|TRBV9
TGTGTCAGCAGCGTCGAATTGGGGTGGAGGGATACGCAGTATTTT
CVSSVELGWRDTQYF
>TRBJ2-3|few|15|TRBD2|TRBV9
TGTGCCAGTAGGAGGGGCGGGAGACACACAGATACGCAGTATTTT
CASRRGGRHTDTQYF
>TRBJ1-2|many|15|-|TRBV4-1
TGCGCCAGCAGCCAAGATCCACTCCCTAACTATGGCTACACCTTC
CASSQDPLPNYGYTF